This TCR beta chain appears in the sequencing data of a study of identical twins. One entry per CDR3 protein, called by TCRdb with MiXCR from the 5' RACE reads. This sample carries 1.5 million to 2 million distinct CDR3 sequences, more than 30% of them seen once, and the ten largest clones take over 0.25%. The CDR3 length is 14 residues. Trimming cost V 5 bases and J 0 bases, with 8 bases left between them. In germline, CDR1 is MNHNY, CDR2 SVGAGI (reference sequence). Many counts were recorded for this clonotype. This chain connects TRBV6-6 to TRBJ2-4, with D perhaps matching TRBD1 (5 bases). The clonotype was recovered from a newborn girl in good health. Sequences were obtained from cord blood. The CDR3 loop reads CASSVRVAKNIQYF. CDR3 DNA sequence: TGTGCCAGCAGTGTCAGGGTAGCCAAAAACATTCAGTACTTC.